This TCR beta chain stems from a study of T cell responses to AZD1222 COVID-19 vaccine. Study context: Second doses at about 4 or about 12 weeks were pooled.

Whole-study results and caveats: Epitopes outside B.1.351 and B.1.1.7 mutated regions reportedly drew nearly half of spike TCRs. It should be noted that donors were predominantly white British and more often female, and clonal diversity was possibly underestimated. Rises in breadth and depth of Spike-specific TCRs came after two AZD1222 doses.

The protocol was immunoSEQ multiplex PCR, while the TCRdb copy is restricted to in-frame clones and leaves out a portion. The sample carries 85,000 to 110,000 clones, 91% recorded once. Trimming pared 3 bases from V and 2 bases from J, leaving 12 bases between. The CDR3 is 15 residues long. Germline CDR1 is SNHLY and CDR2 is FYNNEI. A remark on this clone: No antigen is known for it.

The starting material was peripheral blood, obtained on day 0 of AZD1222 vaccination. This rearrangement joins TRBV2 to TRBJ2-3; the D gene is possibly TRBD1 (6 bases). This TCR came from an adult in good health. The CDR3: CASSEDSTFTDTQYF. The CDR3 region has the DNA TGTGCCAGCAGTGAGGACAGTACTTTCACAGATACGCAGTATTTT.